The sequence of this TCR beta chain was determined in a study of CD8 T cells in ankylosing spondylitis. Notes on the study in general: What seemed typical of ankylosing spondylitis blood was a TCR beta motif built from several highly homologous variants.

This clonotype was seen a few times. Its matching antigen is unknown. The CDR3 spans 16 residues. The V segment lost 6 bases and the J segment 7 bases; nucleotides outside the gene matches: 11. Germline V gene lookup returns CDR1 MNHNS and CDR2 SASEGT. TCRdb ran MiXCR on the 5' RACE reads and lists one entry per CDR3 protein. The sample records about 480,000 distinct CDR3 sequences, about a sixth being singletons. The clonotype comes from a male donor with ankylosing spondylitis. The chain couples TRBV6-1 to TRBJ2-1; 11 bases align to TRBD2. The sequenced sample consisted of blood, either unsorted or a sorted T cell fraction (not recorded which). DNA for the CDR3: TGTGCCAGCAGGCGACCGGGACTAGCGGAGAAAAATGAGCAGTTCTTC. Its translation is CASRRPGLAEKNEQFF.